This T cell receptor beta chain originates from a study of T-cell reconstitution after alpha-beta-depleted transplantation in children. The germline gives CDR1 MNHEY, CDR2 SVGAGI. With V trimmed by 2 bases and J by 7 bases, 5 bases remained unmatched. The length of the CDR3 is 14 residues. This clonotype was counted ten times or more. Preparation of the TCRbeta library involved a method that used unique molecular identifiers. Via MiXCR, TCRdb re-called the PCR reads, giving one row per CDR3 protein. The sample lists 170,000 or so distinct CDR3 sequences; about 6.8% were seen once. V and J are TRBV6-5 and TRBJ2-1, with 7 bases that match TRBD2. The TCR originated in a human donor who donated a stem cell graft to a child with Wiskott-Aldrich syndrome. This material consisted of PBMCs from the stem cell graft donor, taken from the stem cell graft. CDR3 protein: CASSYNGLGNEQFF. For the CDR3, the DNA is TGTGCCAGCAGTTACAACGGACTAGGTAATGAGCAGTTCTTC.